One sample yielded the 19 T cell receptor beta chains listed below, sequenced in a study of response to subunit inactivated influenza vaccine. MiXCR, run by TCRdb on the RT-PCR reads, gives a single entry per CDR3 protein. Among about 650,000 distinct CDR3 sequences listed, around 13% were seen once. This material consisted of PBMCs from blood, taken 14 days before vaccination. Receptors were obtained from a man between 45 and 60 years old who received an inactivated influenza vaccine.

This clonotype was seen more than once but under ten times. V is TRBV13 and J is TRBJ1-1; TRBD1 agrees at 8 bases. Trimming took 3 bases from V and 11 from J; bases not matched to a gene: 5. This CDR3 is built from 12 residues. Germline CDR1 is PRHDT and CDR2 is FYEKMQ (reference sequence). Here the CDR3 DNA reads TGTGCCAGCAGCTTGGGGACAGGAAGGGCTTTCTTT. Protein product: CASSLGTGRAFF.

This chain joins TRBV5-1 and TRBJ1-4; 7 bases are a match to TRBD1. Germline CDR1 SGHRS, CDR2 YFSETQ. V lost 4 bases, J lost 8 bases, and 8 bases stayed unmatched. The CDR3 has 14 residues. As DNA, the CDR3 is TGCGCCAGCAGCGACACAGGGGTGGAGGAAAAACTGTTTTTT. This encodes CASSDTGVEEKLFF.

This clonotype was picked up a small number of times. The DNA of the CDR3 is TGTGCCAGCTCACCAAACGGAGGATCTGGGGGCGAGGACACAGATACGCAGTATTTT. It encodes CASSPNGGSGGEDTDTQYF. J is TRBJ2-3 and V is TRBV18; tentative D call: TRBD1 (6 bases). With 2 bases removed from V and 2 bases from J, the gap between germline ends came to 23 bases. The CDR3 totals 19 residues. CDR1 and CDR2 (germline): KGHSH, LQKENI.

V and J are TRBV19 and TRBJ1-1; TRBD1 aligns across 7 bases. In germline, CDR1 is LNHDA, CDR2 SQIVND (reference sequence). CDR3 length: 16 residues. The junction had 9 bases not matched to a gene; V was cut back by 5 bases and J by 0 bases. CDR3 sequence: CASSPRDRIMNTEAFF. As DNA, the CDR3 is TGTGCCAGTAGTCCCCGGGACAGAATTATGAACACTGAAGCTTTCTTT.

V gene TRBV4-1 combines with J gene TRBJ2-1, with TRBD2 matching over 9 bases. V gave up 3 bases and J gave up 6 bases; unmatched junction bases: 12. CDR1 MGHRA and CDR2 YSYEKL come from the germline V gene. This CDR3 has 17 amino acids. This CDR3 is CASSHVSGGGATNEQFF. For the CDR3, the DNA is TGCGCCAGCAGCCATGTGTCCGGCGGGGGGGCTACCAATGAGCAGTTCTTC.

The rearrangement uses TRBV3-1 and TRBJ2-7; 10 bases are a match to TRBD1. Germline values: CDR1 LGHDT, CDR2 YNNKEL (reference sequence). The length of the CDR3 is 16 residues. J gave up 9 bases and V 0 bases, and 11 bases lay outside the gene matches. This CDR3 is CASSQDSVGQGYSQYF. The CDR3 DNA sequence: TGTGCCAGCAGCCAAGATAGTGTGGGACAGGGGTACTCGCAGTACTTC.

The chain carries TRBV20-1 and TRBJ2-7; TRBD2 matches 11 bases. Per germline, CDR1 DFQATT and CDR2 SNEGSKA (reference sequence). The trim removed 6 bases at V and 2 bases at J, leaving 12 bases unmatched. The CDR3 is made up of 16 amino acids. Written as DNA, the CDR3 is TGCAGTGCCCGCGGGACTAGCGGAATACCTGCCTACGAGCAGTACTTC. This gives the protein CSARGTSGIPAYEQYF.

This clonotype was seen more than once but under ten times. CDR3 sequence (DNA): TGTGCCAGCACCCTATCCGGGACCTCCTACGAGCAGTACTTC. Amino acid sequence: CASTLSGTSYEQYF. This chain joins TRBV6-2 or TRBV6-3 and TRBJ2-7; D is perhaps TRBD1 or TRBD2 (5 bases each). The germline V gene has CDR1 MNHEY and CDR2 SVGEGT. Trimming cost V 7 bases and J 0 bases, with 13 bases left between them. The CDR3 sequence is 14 residues long.

This clonotype was picked up many times. The chain is built from TRBV27 and TRBJ1-1; D is unclear. Germline assignment: CDR1 MNHEY and CDR2 SMNVEV (reference sequence). This CDR3 comprises 14 residues. The V and J ends lost 6 bases and 0 bases respectively, with 11 bases between them. The CDR3 DNA sequence: TGTGCCAGCAGCCCTTTATCTATGAACACTGAAGCTTTCTTT. It is translated as CASSPLSMNTEAFF.

This clonotype was observed a handful of times. The chain links TRBV6-5 to TRBJ2-3, with TRBD2 matching over 9 bases. CDR1 and CDR2 from the germline V gene are MNHEY and SVGAGI. This CDR3 has 15 amino acids. With 4 bases clipped from V and 2 bases from J, the junction kept 4 bases outside the gene matches. The CDR3 DNA sequence: TGTGCCAGCAGTTTTCAGCGGGGGGACACAGATACGCAGTATTTT. Translation: CASSFQRGDTDTQYF.

This clonotype has ten or more counts. This rearrangement joins TRBV24-1 to TRBJ1-1; TRBD1 aligns across 8 bases. With 0 bases clipped from V and 14 bases from J, the junction kept 7 bases outside the gene matches. Looked up from germline, CDR1 is KGHDR and CDR2 is SFDVKD. The length of the CDR3 is 13 residues. The CDR3: CATSDLRQGARFF. The CDR3 coding sequence is TGTGCCACCAGTGATTTGCGGCAGGGGGCGAGATTCTTT.

The CDR3 nucleotides read TGTGCCAGCAGTTTTCGGGCCGAAAGATTAGAGACCCAGTACTTC. Its translation is CASSFRAERLETQYF. The chain combines TRBV7-9 with TRBJ2-5; D remains unclear. The V and J ends lost 6 bases and 4 bases respectively, with 18 bases between them. CDR3 length equals 15 residues. Germline V gene data show CDR1 as SEHNR and CDR2 as FQNEAQ (reference sequence).

The gene calls are TRBV20-1 and TRBJ2-7; no firm D call. The CDR3 loop spans 11 amino acids. Germline CDR1 and CDR2: DFQATT and SNEGSKA (reference sequence). Trimming took off 7 bases at V and 3 bases at J, with 10 bases between the two ends. The DNA for the CDR3 is TGCAGTGTGGTTGGGAACTACGAGCAGTACTTC. This sequence encodes CSVVGNYEQYF.

This clonotype has more than one count but fewer than ten. The chain employs TRBV6-2 or TRBV6-3 and TRBJ1-2; the D is unclear. The germline V gene has CDR1 MNHEY and CDR2 SVGEGT. This CDR3 has 13 amino acids. Trimming shortened V by 5 bases and J by 1 base, and 8 bases separated the two germline ends. The CDR3 region has the DNA TGTGCCAGCAGTCTAGAACGTAACTATGGCTACACCTTC. Protein: CASSLERNYGYTF.

The V and J genes are TRBV20-1 and TRBJ2-5; 8 bases fit TRBD2. V dropped 0 bases and J dropped 5; count of bases not matched to a gene: 2. Germline values: CDR1 DFQATT, CDR2 SNEGSKA (reference sequence). The CDR3 covers 13 residues. Here the CDR3 reads CSAREGGRETQYF. The CDR3 region has the DNA TGCAGTGCTAGAGAGGGCGGGAGGGAGACCCAGTACTTC.

In its sample, this clonotype was seen many times. V and J are TRBV5-1 and TRBJ1-1, with 9 bases identical to TRBD1. V shed 9 bases and J 1 base; nucleotides not matched to a gene: 7. This CDR3 comprises 14 residues. Germline CDR1 SGHRS, CDR2 YFSETQ. The CDR3 nucleotides are TGCGCCACCGAAGAGGGACAGGGGAACACTGAAGCTTTCTTT. Amino acid sequence: CATEEGQGNTEAFF.

This clonotype occurred many times. The rearrangement joins TRBV4-3 to TRBJ2-1; D remains unclear. The CDR3 spans 15 residues. Germline V gives CDR1 LGHNA, CDR2 YSLEER. V lost 1 base, J lost 3 bases, and 10 bases lay in between. DNA for the CDR3: TGCGCCAGCAGCCAAGTGGGGAAAAACTACAATGAGCAGTTCTTC. This encodes CASSQVGKNYNEQFF.

The genes are TRBV20-1 and TRBJ2-7; D could derive from TRBD1 or TRBD2 (7 bases each). The CDR3 spans 14 residues. V lost 6 bases and J lost 7, with 22 bases in between. Germline V gene sequence: CDR1 DFQATT, CDR2 SNEGSKA (reference sequence). CDR3 DNA: TGCAGTGCGGGACTACAGGGGCCAGGGGGAGAGCAGTACTTC. As protein: CSAGLQGPGGEQYF.

This clonotype occurred many times. The gene calls are TRBV5-1 and TRBJ2-1; D unclear. The CDR3 totals 13 residues. Trimming stripped 0 bases from V and 7 bases from J, with 8 bases between. Germline V gene sequence: CDR1 SGHRS, CDR2 YFSETQ. The CDR3 DNA is TGCGCCAGCAGCTTGGCGTCCGCGAATGAGCAGTTCTTC. This codes for CASSLASANEQFF.